This TCR beta chain is drawn from a study of shared clonotypes between healthy human individuals. At the level of the study: There were three CD4 naive, three CD4 memory, two CD8 naive and one CD8 memory plates per donor.

Produced via immunoSEQ multiplex PCR; TCRdb's table is partial and in-frame only. The sample consists of about 2.4 million clones, roughly 93% of them appearing once. Nashville, Tennessee was home to all donors, who were Caucasian adults. Material for sequencing was naive CD4+ T cells from PBMCs. As for subset: CD45RA+ positively selected. This TCR was recovered from a man aged 18 to 35 in good health. Some clones in this sample may be carry-over from other donors' samples.

CDR3 loop: CASSSLSGTEQYF. CDR3 DNA: TGTGCCAGCAGCTCCTTATCAGGGACGGAGCAGTACTTC. This chain connects TRBV9 to TRBJ2-7; D possibly matches TRBD1 or TRBD2 (5 bases each). CDR3 length: 13 residues. From germline, CDR1 is SGDLS and CDR2 YYNGEE. V lost 4 bases and J lost 7, with 15 bases in between.